This TCR beta chain stems from a study of post-analysis software for immune sequencing data (dated by TCRdb to between 2014 and 2017). Concerning the study at large: Recorded disease courses included relapsing-remitting, secondary progressive and progressive-relapsing multiple sclerosis, with some patients lacking subtype annotation. The patient repertoires were set against 11 previously published healthy control repertoires from donors whose ages ranged from roughly 6 to 27 years. A subset of samples was prepared in parallel using single-end sample barcoding, then pooled and co-amplified after Illumina adapter ligation.

The receptor library was made with PCR. This sample was sequenced with an Illumina HiSeq 2500. To reduce PCR and sequencing biases, unique molecular identifiers were incorporated into the TCR beta cDNA libraries. Approximately 500,000 cDNA molecules were obtained for every 1 to 10 million input T cells, so each molecule roughly corresponded to one T cell. The same protocol used for the earlier healthy control dataset was applied to prepare and sequence the patient libraries. Samples belonging to the same batch were prepared together, multiplexed and sequenced on a shared HiSeq lane. The source study handled its data this way. MIGEC handled the raw barcoded reads, throwing out single-read molecular identifier groups before consensus assembly and CDR3 extraction. VDJtools was used for post-analysis of the clonotype tables, with diversity normalized by down-sampling every dataset to the smallest sample size. In repertoire overlap clustering, CDR3 amino acid sequences, but not nucleotide sequences, were matched to correct batch-related cross-sample contamination. In TCRdb, the public reads were trimmed at Q25 with fastp and aligned with MiXCR, with productive beta chains retained. For every CDR3 protein sequence, its rows merge into one entry that carries the most common genes and DNA. The V and J calls here are based on TCRdb, not the publication. The sample has about 560,000 distinct CDR3 sequences on record, 44% of them singletons. Roughly 1.8% of the sample goes to the ten largest clones.

Remarks on this clonotype: The clone's antigen remains unknown. Qualities for individual bases were not recorded, and no much larger clone is one base off.

Results the study describes overall, beyond this receptor: Significantly higher frequencies in patients than in controls were found for roughly five TRBV segments, including TRBV5-6, TRBV5-1 and TRBV20-1. Direct clustering with F measure revealed strong co-clustering of samples prepared in the same batch, which led to a batch-effect correction. Significantly lower normalized Chao1 diversity was found in multiple sclerosis patients than in controls, suggesting substantial peripheral T-cell clonal expansion. The control group was slightly older than the multiple sclerosis patient group.

Ends trimmed: V by 3 bases, J by 6 bases; bases unmatched to a gene: 2. The CDR3 covers 14 residues, taking in both the cysteine and the phenylalanine. The only DNA kept is the CDR3, 42 bases in frame from the first base. From the germline V gene (reference sequence), CDR1 is SEHNR and CDR2 is FQNEAQ. To demonstrate the VDJtools post-analysis software, TCR beta repertoires were profiled from the peripheral blood of about 13 young patients with multiple sclerosis. Multiple sclerosis patients were children and adolescents aged roughly 6 to 17 years. This receptor was taken from a girl aged 5-17 years with multiple sclerosis. The chain joins TRBV7-9 to TRBJ2-1; the central 10 bases match TRBD1. The sequenced material came from blood. The CDR3 reads CASSLDRGSNEQFF. The DNA sequence is as follows: TGTGCCAGCAGCTTGGACAGGGGGAGCAATGAGCAGTTCTTC.